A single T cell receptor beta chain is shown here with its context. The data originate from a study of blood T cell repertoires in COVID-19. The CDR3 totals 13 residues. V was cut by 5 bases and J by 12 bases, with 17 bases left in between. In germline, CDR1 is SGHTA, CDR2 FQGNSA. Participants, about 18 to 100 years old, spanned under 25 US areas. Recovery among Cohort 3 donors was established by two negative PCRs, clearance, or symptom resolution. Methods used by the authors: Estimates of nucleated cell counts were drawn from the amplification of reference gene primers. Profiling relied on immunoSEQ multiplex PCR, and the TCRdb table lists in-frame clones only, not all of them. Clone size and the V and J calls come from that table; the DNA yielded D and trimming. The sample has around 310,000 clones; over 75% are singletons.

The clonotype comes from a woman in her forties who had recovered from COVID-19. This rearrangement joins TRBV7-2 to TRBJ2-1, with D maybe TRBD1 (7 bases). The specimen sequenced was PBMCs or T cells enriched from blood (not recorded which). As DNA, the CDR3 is TGTGCCAGCAGCGGCTACGACAGGGAGGCGCAGTTCTTC. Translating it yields CASSGYDREAQFF.